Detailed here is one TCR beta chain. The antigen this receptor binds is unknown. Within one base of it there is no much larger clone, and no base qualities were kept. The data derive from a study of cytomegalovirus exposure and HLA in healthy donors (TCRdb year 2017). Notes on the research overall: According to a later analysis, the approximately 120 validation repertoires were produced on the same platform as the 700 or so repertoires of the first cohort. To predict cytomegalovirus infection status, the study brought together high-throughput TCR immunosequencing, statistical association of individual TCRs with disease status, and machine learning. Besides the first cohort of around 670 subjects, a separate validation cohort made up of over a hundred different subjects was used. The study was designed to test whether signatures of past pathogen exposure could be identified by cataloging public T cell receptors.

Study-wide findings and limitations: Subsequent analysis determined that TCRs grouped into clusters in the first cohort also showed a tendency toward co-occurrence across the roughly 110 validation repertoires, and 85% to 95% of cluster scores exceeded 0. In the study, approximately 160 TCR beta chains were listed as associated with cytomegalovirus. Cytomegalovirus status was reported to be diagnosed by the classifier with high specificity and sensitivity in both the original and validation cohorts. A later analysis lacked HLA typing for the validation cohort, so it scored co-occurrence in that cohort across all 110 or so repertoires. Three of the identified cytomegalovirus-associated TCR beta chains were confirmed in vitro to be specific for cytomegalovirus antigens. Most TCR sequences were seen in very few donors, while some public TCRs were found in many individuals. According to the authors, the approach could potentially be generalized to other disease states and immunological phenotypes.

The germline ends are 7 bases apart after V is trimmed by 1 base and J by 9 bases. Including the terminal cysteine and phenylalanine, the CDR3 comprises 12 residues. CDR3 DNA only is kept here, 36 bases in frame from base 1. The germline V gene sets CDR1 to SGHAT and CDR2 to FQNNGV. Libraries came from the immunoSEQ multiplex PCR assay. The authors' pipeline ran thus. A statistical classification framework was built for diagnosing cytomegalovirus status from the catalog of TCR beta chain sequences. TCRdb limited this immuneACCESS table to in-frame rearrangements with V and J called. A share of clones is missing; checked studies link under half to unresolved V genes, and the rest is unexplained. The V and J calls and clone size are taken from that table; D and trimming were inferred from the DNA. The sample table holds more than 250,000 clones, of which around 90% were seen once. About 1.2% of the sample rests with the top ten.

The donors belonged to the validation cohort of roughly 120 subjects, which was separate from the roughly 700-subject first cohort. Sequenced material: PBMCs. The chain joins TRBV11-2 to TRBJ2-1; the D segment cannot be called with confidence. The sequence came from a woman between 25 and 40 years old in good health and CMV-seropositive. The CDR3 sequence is CASSLGGIEQFF. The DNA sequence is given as TGTGCCAGCAGCTTAGGAGGTATTGAGCAGTTCTTC.